A single sample is the source of the 31 T cell receptor beta chains below, sequenced in a study of cytomegalovirus exposure and HLA in healthy donors. A multiplex PCR was run with 60 Vbeta primers and 13 Jbeta primers. Libraries were prepared by immunoSEQ multiplex PCR; TCRdb keeps only in-frame clonotypes and omits some of them. This table has some 120,000 clones, approximately 70% appearing once. Source material: PBMCs. The receptors here all came from a man aged 30 to 39 in good health and CMV-seropositive.

V is TRBV29-1 and J is TRBJ2-3; the D gene is possibly TRBD2 (8 bases). The germline CDR1 and CDR2 sequences are SQVTM and ANQGSEA. Trimming left V 8 bases short and J 3 bases short, with 21 bases between. The CDR3 is made up of 15 amino acids. The CDR3 is CSCRGGQQGTDTQYF. The CDR3 nucleotides read TGCAGCTGTCGGGGGGGACAGCAAGGGACAGATACGCAGTATTTT.

The V gene is TRBV19, the J gene TRBJ1-1; maybe TRBD1 (5 bases). Germline V lookup: CDR1 LNHDA, CDR2 SQIVND (reference sequence). Trimming removed 4 bases at V and 1 base at J, with 16 bases between. The length of the CDR3 is 16 residues. The CDR3 reads CASSKFPSGGNTEAFF. The CDR3 bases are TGTGCCAGTAGTAAGTTCCCCTCGGGGGGGAACACTGAAGCTTTCTTT.

V is TRBV6-5 and J is TRBJ2-7; TRBD1 might be the D (6 bases). This CDR3 region has 14 residues. V was cut by 2 bases and J by 6 bases, with 14 bases left in between. Germline CDR1 is MNHEY and CDR2 is SVGAGI. The CDR3 protein is CASSYGAGAAEQYV. CDR3 nucleotides: TGTGCCAGCAGTTACGGGGCAGGGGCCGCCGAGCAGTACGTC.

This clone was observed a single time. The V and J genes are TRBV29-1 and TRBJ1-4, with D hard to call. The CDR3 sequence is 13 residues long. Trimming stripped 6 bases from V and 5 bases from J, with 13 bases between. Germline CDR1 reads SQVTM; CDR2 reads ANQGSEA. The CDR3 spells CSVPTKGNEKLFF. CDR3 nucleotide sequence: TGCAGCGTCCCGACAAAAGGCAATGAAAAACTGTTTTTT.

V is TRBV5-1 and J is TRBJ1-4; 7 bases fit TRBD1. J lost 0 bases, V lost 4 bases, and 6 bases had no gene match. CDR3 length equals 16 residues. Germline V gene lookup returns CDR1 SGHRS and CDR2 YFSETQ. The CDR3 region has the DNA TGCGCCAGCAGCCCAGGGACAGTCACAACTAATGAAAAACTGTTTTTT. Protein sequence: CASSPGTVTTNEKLFF.

This chain joins TRBV11-3 and TRBJ2-2, with D maybe TRBD1 (5 bases). There are 17 residues in the CDR3. CDR1 is SGHNT, CDR2 YENEEA, per germline. V shed 0 bases and J shed 2 bases, with 13 bases lying between them. CDR3 sequence reads: CASSLDPWGPNTGELFF. CDR3 sequence (DNA): TGTGCCAGCAGCTTAGACCCCTGGGGCCCCAACACCGGGGAGCTGTTTTTT. Full variable domain (missing parts from reference TRBV11-3 and TRBJ2-2): EAGVVQSPRYKIIEKKQPVAFWCNPISGHNTLYWYLQNLGQGPELLIRYENEEAVDDSQLPKDRFSAERLKGVDSTLKIQPAELGDSAVYLCASSLDPWGPNTGELFFGEGSRLTVL.

The chain uses TRBV6-5 and TRBJ1-2; D might be TRBD1 (5 bases). Per the germline V gene, CDR1 is MNHEY and CDR2 is SVGAGI. The CDR3 is 13 amino acids. With 5 bases removed from V and 7 bases from J, the gap between germline ends came to 14 bases. The CDR3 DNA reads TGTGCCAGCAGTCCCTCTCCCGGGGGTGGCTACACCTTC. Protein: CASSPSPGGGYTF.

About this clone: This same CDR3 is encoded by further DNA sequences in the sample. The J gene is TRBJ1-3, the V gene TRBV9, with D possibly TRBD1 on 5 matching bases. Germline loops: CDR1 SGDLS, CDR2 YYNGEE. This CDR3 is built from 12 residues. V lost 5 bases and J 5 bases, leaving 8 bases between the germline ends. CDR3 sequence: CASRDSRNTIYF. The DNA for the CDR3 is TGTGCCAGCAGAGACAGTAGAAACACCATATATTTT.

V usage is TRBV11-2 and J usage is TRBJ2-7; 9 nucleotides align to TRBD1. Trimming took 0 bases from V and 3 from J; bases not matched to a gene: 0. CDR1 is SGHAT and CDR2 is FQNNGV in the germline V gene. This CDR3 region has 14 residues. The CDR3 sequence: CASSLETGGYEQYV. In DNA form, the CDR3 reads TGTGCCAGCAGCTTAGAGACAGGGGGCTACGAGCAGTACGTC.

The V call is TRBV5-1, the J call TRBJ1-1; 9 bases fit TRBD1. V lost 3 bases, J lost 3 bases, and 6 bases stayed unmatched. Looked up from germline, CDR1 is SGHRS and CDR2 is YFSETQ. The CDR3 runs 15 residues. The CDR3 DNA reads as TGCGCCAGCAGCTCTGGACAGGGGAGGGACACTGAAGCTTTCTTT. It translates to CASSSGQGRDTEAFF.

A few counts support this clone. This sequence joins TRBV5-1 and TRBJ2-3, with a possible D match to TRBD2 (6 bases). The germline CDR1 and CDR2 sequences are SGHRS and YFSETQ. The CDR3 is 16 amino acids. The V and J ends lost 0 bases and 1 base respectively, with 12 bases between them. CDR3 region: CASSLGAGEGTDTQYF. DNA for the CDR3: TGCGCCAGCAGCTTGGGGGCTGGGGAGGGCACAGATACGCAGTATTTT.

Note on this clone: Sequence at one end of the junction differs from germline and may be a read error. This chain uses TRBV9 with TRBJ1-2; TRBD1 is a possible D gene (6 bases). The CDR3 has 14 amino acids. Germline CDR1 is SGDLS and CDR2 is YYNGEE. The CDR3 coding sequence is TGTGCCAGCAACGTAGATTCAGGGGATGGTGGCTACACCTTC. Residues: CASNVDSGDGGYTF.

This chain connects TRBV2 to TRBJ2-5; 9 nucleotides line up with TRBD2. The DNA matches TRBJ2-7 better at its end, which makes the J call doubtful. In germline, CDR1 is SNHLY, CDR2 FYNNEI. The CDR3 covers 17 residues. As DNA, the CDR3 is TGTGCCAGCAGTGGCCCGACAGCGGGGGGCCACTCCTACGAGCAGTACTTC. It is translated as CASSGPTAGGHSYEQYF.

The rearrangement uses TRBV6-5 and TRBJ1-2; D not resolved. CDR1 is MNHEY and CDR2 is SVGAGI in the germline V gene. This CDR3 is 13 amino acids long. The V gene lost 6 bases and the J gene lost 2 bases, with 10 bases spanning the gap. The DNA for the CDR3 is TGTGCCAGCAGCCTAAGTTGGAACTATGGCTACACCTTC. It translates to CASSLSWNYGYTF.

The V gene is TRBV11-2, the J gene TRBJ1-1; 7 bases match TRBD1. This CDR3 comprises 14 residues. With V trimmed by 3 bases and J by 8 bases, 9 bases remained unmatched. Germline CDR1 reads SGHAT; CDR2 reads FQNNGV. Written as DNA, the CDR3 is TGTGCCAGCAGCTTTGGGGCAGGGGGAGAGGAAGCTTTCTTT. It specifies CASSFGAGGEEAFF.

The chain joins TRBV6-4 to TRBJ2-3, with a tentative D call TRBD2 (6 bases). V was clipped by 1 base and J by 2 bases, with 13 bases between them. The CDR3 length is 16 residues. Germline V gives CDR1 MRHNA, CDR2 SNTAGT. CDR3 residues: CASSDWRDGSTDTQYF. CDR3 DNA: TGTGCCAGCAGTGACTGGCGGGATGGTTCCACAGATACGCAGTATTTT.

The chain uses TRBV11-3 and TRBJ2-5, with TRBD2 identical over 13 bases. V lost 4 bases to trimming and J lost 4 bases; unmatched junction nucleotides: 6. This CDR3 is 16 amino acids long. CDR1 SGHNT and CDR2 YENEEA come from the germline V gene. The CDR3 spells CASSSLAGGPGETQYF. Written as DNA, the CDR3 is TGTGCCAGCAGCTCACTAGCGGGAGGGCCGGGAGAGACCCAGTACTTC. Full variable domain (remainder filled in from reference TRBV11-3 and TRBJ2-5): EAGVVQSPRYKIIEKKQPVAFWCNPISGHNTLYWYLQNLGQGPELLIRYENEEAVDDSQLPKDRFSAERLKGVDSTLKIQPAELGDSAVYLCASSSLAGGPGETQYFGPGTRLLVL.

The chain recombines TRBV19 with TRBJ1-3; D is possibly TRBD1 (6 bases). The CDR3 sequence is 13 residues long. In germline, CDR1 is LNHDA, CDR2 SQIVND (reference sequence). Trimming cost V 7 bases and J 10 bases, with 17 bases left between them. CDR3 loop: CASTNDRLETIYF. CDR3 coding DNA: TGTGCCAGTACGAACGACAGGTTGGAGACCATATATTTT. The entire variable domain, with the rest obtained from reference TRBV19 and TRBJ1-3, is as follows: DGGITQSPKYLFRKEGQNVTLSCEQNLNHDAMYWYRQDPGQGLRLIYYSQIVNDFQKGDIAEGYSVSREKKESFPLTVTSAQKNPTAFYLCASTNDRLETIYFGEGSWLTVV.

The J gene is TRBJ2-1, the V gene TRBV9, with a weak D call TRBD2 (6 bases). This CDR3 has 15 residues. CDR1 SGDLS and CDR2 YYNGEE come from the germline V gene. Trimming stripped 0 bases from V and 7 bases from J, with 14 bases between. CDR3 DNA sequence: TGTGCCAGCAGCGTAGGGGTCGGGAGAGGTAATGAGCAGTTCTTC. Its protein product is CASSVGVGRGNEQFF.

V and J are TRBV4-1 and TRBJ1-2, with 11 bases that match TRBD1. The CDR3 is 17 residues long. The germline CDR1 and CDR2 sequences are MGHRA and YSYEKL. V shed 0 bases, J shed 4 bases, and the junction held 7 bases outside the gene matches. The CDR3 sequence: CASSQDKDRGPLYGYTF. CDR3 in DNA: TGCGCCAGCAGCCAAGACAAGGACAGGGGGCCCCTCTATGGCTACACCTTC.

This rearrangement joins TRBV5-6 to TRBJ2-5; maybe TRBD2 (6 bases). The better agreement between TRBJ2-7 and the DNA end casts doubt on the J call. From germline, CDR1 is SGHDT and CDR2 YYEEEE. The CDR3 has 15 amino acids. DNA of the CDR3: TGTGCCAGCAGCTCATCCCCGGGGGTGAGCTACGAGCAGTACTTC. It is translated as CASSSSPGVSYEQYF.

This chain uses TRBV7-3 with TRBJ2-1, with TRBD1 matching over 8 bases. Trimming at V came to 5 bases and at J to 7 bases, leaving 4 bases not matched to a gene. Germline CDR1 reads SGHTA; CDR2 reads FQGTGA. The CDR3 loop spans 13 amino acids. The CDR3 reads CASSPRTGNEQFF. The CDR3 coding sequence is TGTGCCAGCAGCCCGAGGACAGGGAATGAGCAGTTCTTC.

The chain has TRBV19 and TRBJ2-7; the D gene is possibly TRBD1 (7 bases). This CDR3 contains 14 residues. CDR1 is LNHDA, CDR2 SQIVND, per germline (reference sequence). With 3 bases removed from V and 2 bases from J, the gap between germline ends came to 11 bases. The CDR3 here is CASSIGRGAYEQYF. In nucleotides, the CDR3 is TGTGCCAGTAGTATCGGCAGGGGGGCCTACGAGCAGTACTTC.

The genes are TRBV2 and TRBJ2-3, with D uncertain. The V end lost 5 bases, the J end lost 4 bases, and 7 bases lay between the germline ends. The CDR3 length is 12 residues. Germline V gene lookup returns CDR1 SNHLY and CDR2 FYNNEI. The CDR3 sequence: CASSNGPDTQYF. DNA of the CDR3: TGTGCCAGCAGTAATGGGCCAGATACGCAGTATTTT.

This sequence joins TRBV11-2 and TRBJ2-2; TRBD1 is a possible D gene (6 bases). This CDR3 has 17 residues. V was shortened by 0 bases and J by 3 bases, with 14 bases between the two germline ends. Germline V gene sequence: CDR1 SGHAT, CDR2 FQNNGV. The CDR3 coding sequence is TGTGCCAGCAGCTTAGAGGGCCAGGGGTACGACACCGGGGAGCTGTTTTTT. Translated, it gives CASSLEGQGYDTGELFF.

The chain uses TRBV6-1 and TRBJ2-1, with D possibly matching TRBD1 (5 bases). CDR3 length: 15 amino acids. Trimming stripped 6 bases from V and 0 bases from J, with 12 bases between. Germline lookup yields CDR1 MNHNS and CDR2 SASEGT. In DNA form, the CDR3 reads TGTGCCAGCAGGATCAGACAGCCCTCCTACAATGAGCAGTTCTTC. Translation gives CASRIRQPSYNEQFF.

The rearrangement joins TRBV9 to TRBJ1-3, with TRBD1 matching over 7 bases. Germline V lookup: CDR1 SGDLS, CDR2 YYNGEE. This CDR3 is 18 amino acids long. The V and J ends lost 0 bases and 1 base, in that order; junction bases with no gene match: 10. The CDR3 DNA sequence: TGTGCCAGCAGCGTAGCCAGACAGGGCGGAGGGTCTGGAAACACCATATATTTT. This translates into CASSVARQGGGSGNTIYF.

The V gene is TRBV6-1, the J gene TRBJ1-2, with D maybe TRBD1 (6 bases). Trimming stripped 9 bases from V and 4 bases from J, with 18 bases between. Per germline, CDR1 MNHNS and CDR2 SASEGT. This CDR3 region has 14 residues. For the CDR3, the DNA is TGTGCCAGTAGGGGGGGAGGGGAGGCCTATGGCTACACCTTC. This translates into CASRGGGEAYGYTF.

V gene TRBV5-1 combines with J gene TRBJ2-3, with TRBD2 matching over 12 bases. The V and J ends lost 1 base and 4 bases, in that order; junction bases with no gene match: 4. CDR1 and CDR2 (germline): SGHRS, YFSETQ. There are 16 residues in the CDR3. The chain's CDR3 is CASSLPSGRGADTQYF. The CDR3 DNA follows: TGCGCCAGCAGCTTGCCTAGCGGGAGGGGGGCAGATACGCAGTATTTT. Variable domain in full (rest from reference TRBV5-1 and TRBJ2-3): KAGVTQTPRYLIKTRGQQVTLSCSPISGHRSVSWYQQTPGQGLQFLFEYFSETQRNKGNFPGRFSGRQFSNSRSEMNVSTLELGDSALYLCASSLPSGRGADTQYFGPGTRLTVL.

The chain uses TRBV9 and TRBJ2-1, with TRBD2 identical over 7 bases. Per the germline V gene, CDR1 is SGDLS and CDR2 is YYNGEE. The CDR3 spans 20 residues. V was pared by 4 bases and J by 0 bases, with 19 bases of the junction left unmatched. CDR3 nucleotides: TGTGCCAGCAGCTCCCGTGGGGGGGGGTCTAGCCCGAGCTCCTACAATGAGCAGTTCTTC. Protein product: CASSSRGGGSSPSSYNEQFF.

This chain uses TRBV4-3 with TRBJ2-5, with a tentative D call TRBD2 (6 bases). The CDR3 sequence is 16 residues long. Germline CDR1 reads LGHNA; CDR2 reads YSLEER. Deletions cut 1 base from V and 5 bases from J, with 17 bases between. The CDR3 region is CASSQATGVYSETQYF. The CDR3 DNA follows: TGCGCCAGCAGCCAAGCTACGGGAGTATATAGCGAGACCCAGTACTTC.